The 18 T cell receptor beta chains below were found in one sample sequenced in a study of CD8 T cells in ankylosing spondylitis. TCRdb re-derived calls from the 5' RACE reads in MiXCR, one entry per CDR3 protein. The profile covers 250,000 to 400,000 distinct CDR3 sequences, with around a tenth appearing a single time and about a tenth taken by the ten largest. Sequenced sample: blood, either unsorted or a sorted T cell fraction (not recorded which). The receptors originated from a female donor with ankylosing spondylitis or in good health (not recorded which).

This clonotype was detected ten times or more. The J gene is TRBJ1-5, the V gene TRBV20-1; D ambiguous. CDR3 length equals 13 residues. The germline CDR1 and CDR2 sequences are DFQATT and SNEGSKA (reference sequence). Deletions cut 6 bases from V and 4 bases from J, with 13 bases between. CDR3 amino acids: CSAREQDNQPQHF. CDR3 sequence (DNA): TGCAGTGCCCGGGAGCAGGATAATCAGCCCCAGCATTTT.

This clonotype has at least ten counts. V gene TRBV10-3 combines with J gene TRBJ2-2; D is possibly TRBD1 or TRBD2 (5 bases each). The V end was cut by 6 bases, the J end by 2 bases, with 13 bases between. CDR3 length: 15 residues. Looked up from germline, CDR1 is ENHRY and CDR2 is SYGVKD. The CDR3 coding sequence is TGTGCCATCAGGGGGGTAGCTACAAACACCGGGGAGCTGTTTTTT. This sequence encodes CAIRGVATNTGELFF.

This clonotype was recorded many times. This rearrangement joins TRBV29-1 to TRBJ2-5; no definite D call. CDR1 is SQVTM and CDR2 is ANQGSEA in the germline V gene. CDR3 length: 13 amino acids. V gave up 7 bases and J gave up 0 bases, with 12 bases separating them. The CDR3, as DNA: TGCAGCGCACACCATTCGTACCAAGAGACCCAGTACTTC. This sequence encodes CSAHHSYQETQYF.

This clonotype was counted many times. This sequence joins TRBV5-1 and TRBJ2-2, with D possibly matching TRBD2 (6 bases). This CDR3 is built from 16 residues. Trimming pared 0 bases from V and 1 base from J, leaving 10 bases between. Germline V gene data show CDR1 as SGHRS and CDR2 as YFSETQ. The CDR3 region has the DNA TGCGCCAGCAGCTTGGAAGTCGGGGGGAACACCGGGGAGCTGTTTTTT. Its translation is CASSLEVGGNTGELFF.

This clonotype was observed a few times. The rearrangement joins TRBV4-1 to TRBJ2-2; TRBD2 matches at 8 bases. With 4 bases clipped from V and 4 bases from J, the junction kept 5 bases outside the gene matches. CDR1 is MGHRA and CDR2 is YSYEKL in the germline V gene. This CDR3 spans 15 amino acids. CDR3 in amino acids: CASSPRTSSTGELFF. CDR3 coding DNA: TGCGCCAGCAGCCCGCGGACTAGCTCCACCGGGGAGCTGTTTTTT.

This chain uses TRBV5-1 with TRBJ2-3, with 8 bases identical to TRBD2. This CDR3 is 14 amino acids long. The V and J ends lost 4 bases and 6 bases, in that order; junction bases with no gene match: 7. CDR1 SGHRS and CDR2 YFSETQ come from the germline V gene. CDR3 residues: CASSKGQRGDTQYF. The CDR3 bases are TGCGCCAGCAGCAAAGGACAGCGGGGGGATACGCAGTATTTT.

There are a few counts of this clonotype. V is TRBV6-2 or TRBV6-3 and J is TRBJ2-4; 10 bases map to TRBD2. The V gene end was trimmed by 2 bases and the J gene end by 0 bases; junction bases not matched to a gene: 4. The CDR3 is 17 residues long. Germline CDR1 is MNHEY and CDR2 is SVGEGT. CDR3 loop: CASSYTSGALAKNIQYF. The DNA of the CDR3 is TGTGCCAGCAGTTACACTAGCGGGGCCCTAGCCAAAAACATTCAGTACTTC.

This clonotype was seen repeatedly, ten times or more. The chain combines TRBV7-8 with TRBJ1-5; no definite D call. CDR3 size: 12 residues. Trimming removed 1 base from V and 4 bases from J, with 2 bases in between. Germline-derived CDR1 and CDR2 are SGHVS and FQNEAQ. For the CDR3, the DNA is TGTGCCAGCAGCTTAGAGAATCAGCCCCAGCATTTT. As protein: CASSLENQPQHF.

V gene TRBV27 combines with J gene TRBJ2-7; TRBD2 agrees at 10 bases. There are 17 residues in the CDR3. The V gene's germline CDR1 is MNHEY and CDR2 SMNVEV (reference sequence). The V segment lost 5 bases and the J segment 2 bases; nucleotides outside the gene matches: 12. The CDR3 protein is CASSPAILAGVAYEQYF. The CDR3 DNA reads TGTGCCAGCAGTCCAGCAATCCTAGCGGGGGTGGCCTACGAGCAGTACTTC.

This clonotype was seen only a few times. The chain couples TRBV7-2 to TRBJ2-1; weak D call: TRBD1 (6 bases). V lost 7 bases, J lost 11 bases, and 15 bases lay in between. The CDR3 contains 12 residues. Germline loops: CDR1 SGHTA, CDR2 FQGNSA. The DNA for the CDR3 is TGTGCCAGCACTACCTTAGGGGGTCAGCAGTTCTTC. Translation: CASTTLGGQQFF. The full variable domain, with the rest looked up from reference TRBV7-2 and TRBJ2-1, is GAGVSQSPSNKVTEKGKDVELRCDPISGHTALYWYRQSLGQGLEFLIYFQGNSAPDKSGLPSDRFSAERTGGSVSTLTIQRTQQEDSAVYLCASTTLGGQQFFGPGTRLTVL.

V is TRBV20-1 and J is TRBJ1-2; 8 bases match TRBD1. The J segment lost 7 bases and the V segment lost 6 bases, leaving 7 bases of the junction unmatched. The length of the CDR3 is 12 residues. The germline V gene has CDR1 DFQATT and CDR2 SNEGSKA (reference sequence). The CDR3 region is CSAPTGAVGYTF. CDR3 DNA sequence: TGCAGTGCCCCGACAGGGGCGGTTGGCTACACCTTC.

The V gene is TRBV7-2, the J gene TRBJ1-3; TRBD1 aligns across 9 bases. Germline lookup yields CDR1 SGHTA and CDR2 FQGNSA. The CDR3 consists of 16 residues. Unmatched junction bases numbered 3, after V lost 1 base and J lost 2 bases. The CDR3 sequence: CASSLVGQGTGNTIYF. Written as DNA, the CDR3 is TGTGCCAGCAGCTTAGTTGGACAGGGGACTGGAAACACCATATATTTT.

The DNA of the CDR3 is TGTGCCAGCAGCTTAGAGGCCTTCCTCAGCTCCTACAATGAGCAGTTCTTC. Translating gives CASSLEAFLSSYNEQFF. V gene TRBV11-2 combines with J gene TRBJ2-1; the D is unclear. CDR1 and CDR2 (germline): SGHAT, FQNNGV. The V end lost 0 bases, the J end lost 0 bases, and 12 bases lay between the germline ends. The CDR3 loop spans 17 amino acids.

In its sample, this clonotype was seen many times. The chain is built from TRBV20-1 and TRBJ1-2; no definite D call. CDR3 size: 12 residues. The V and J ends lost 0 bases and 2 bases respectively, with 4 bases between them. Germline V gene sequence: CDR1 DFQATT, CDR2 SNEGSKA (reference sequence). The CDR3 region has the DNA TGCAGTGCTAGAGATGCAAACTATGGCTACACCTTC. Its protein product is CSARDANYGYTF.

This clonotype was seen many times. The chain combines TRBV5-8 with TRBJ2-1; D remains ambiguous. This CDR3 has 13 amino acids. The germline V gene has CDR1 SGHTS and CDR2 YDEGEE. Trimming cost V 3 bases and J 12 bases, with 16 bases left between them. The DNA for the CDR3 is TGTGCCAGCAGCTCAGACGTCACAATGAGGCAGTTCTTC. It yields the protein CASSSDVTMRQFF.

This clonotype appeared many times. This chain joins TRBV7-2 and TRBJ2-3; D unclear. The V gene's germline CDR1 is SGHTA and CDR2 FQGNSA. V lost 8 bases and J lost 2, with 11 bases in between. The CDR3 runs to 13 residues. The CDR3 DNA follows: TGTGCCAGCTGTCGGCAGGTCACAGATACGCAGTATTTT. Its protein product is CASCRQVTDTQYF.

This clonotype showed up many times. This sequence joins TRBV9 and TRBJ2-7, with D possibly TRBD2 on 5 matching bases. Trimming left V 0 bases short and J 0 bases short, with 10 bases between. Germline V CDR1 and CDR2: SGDLS, YYNGEE. CDR3 length: 15 amino acids. The CDR3 spells CASSVGVGSSYEQYF. The CDR3 region has the DNA TGTGCCAGCAGCGTAGGGGTGGGGAGCTCCTACGAGCAGTACTTC.

As to this clonotype: It may be a read error: a sequence one base away is much more abundant. This rearrangement joins TRBV20-1 to TRBJ2-3; tentative D call: TRBD2 (5 bases). This CDR3 contains 19 residues. The germline V gene has CDR1 DFQATT and CDR2 SNEGSKA (reference sequence). CDR3 in DNA: TGCTGTGCTAATCAACCCTGGACGCGGATGGAGGTTAGCACAGATACGCAGTATTTT. Protein: CCANQPWTRMEVSTDTQYF.